This T cell receptor beta chain is from a study of pediatric ulcerative colitis. Turning to the study itself: Most patients had pancolitis, and two had left-sided colitis.

Sequencing was at survey level. Assay: immunoSEQ multiplex PCR; the TCRdb copy retains only in-frame clones and omits some. This sample has 30,000 to 40,000 clones, with 60% to 75% found just once. Worth noting for this clone: Its antigen is still unknown.

One to two pinch biopsies were taken from the rectum during colonoscopy. Study results and limitations: Rectal repertoires separated controls, mild-moderate and acute severe colitis. No controls had the two rectal clonotypes shared by ulcerative colitis patients.

This CDR3 is 13 amino acids long. V was clipped by 1 base and J by 9 bases, with 10 bases between them. Germline loops: CDR1 MNHNS, CDR2 SASEGT. This sequence originates from a boy younger than 18 with severe ulcerative colitis. The rearrangement uses TRBV6-1 and TRBJ2-1; D call uncertain. Sequencing was done on a sample of gut tissue. CDR3 protein: CASSEDLFVEQFF. DNA for the CDR3: TGTGCCAGCAGTGAAGACCTCTTCGTTGAGCAGTTCTTC.